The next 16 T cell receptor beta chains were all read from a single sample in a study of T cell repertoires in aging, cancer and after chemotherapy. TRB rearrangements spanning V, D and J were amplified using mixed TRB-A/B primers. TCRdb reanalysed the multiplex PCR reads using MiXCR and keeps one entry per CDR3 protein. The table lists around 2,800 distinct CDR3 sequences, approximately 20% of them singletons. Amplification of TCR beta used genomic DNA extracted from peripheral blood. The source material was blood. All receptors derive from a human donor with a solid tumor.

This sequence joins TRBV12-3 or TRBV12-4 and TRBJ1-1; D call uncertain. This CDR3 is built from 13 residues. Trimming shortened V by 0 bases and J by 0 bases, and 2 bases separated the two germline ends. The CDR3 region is CASSLAMNTEAFF. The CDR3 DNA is TGTGCCAGCAGTTTAGCCATGAACACTGAAGCTTTCTTT.

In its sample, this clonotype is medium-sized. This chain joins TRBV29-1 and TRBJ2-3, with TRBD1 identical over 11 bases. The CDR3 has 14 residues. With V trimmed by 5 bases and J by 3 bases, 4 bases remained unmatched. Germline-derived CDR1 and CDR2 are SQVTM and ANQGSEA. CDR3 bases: TGCAGCGTTTCGGACAGGGGGCGAACAGATACGCAGTATTTT. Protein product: CSVSDRGRTDTQYF.

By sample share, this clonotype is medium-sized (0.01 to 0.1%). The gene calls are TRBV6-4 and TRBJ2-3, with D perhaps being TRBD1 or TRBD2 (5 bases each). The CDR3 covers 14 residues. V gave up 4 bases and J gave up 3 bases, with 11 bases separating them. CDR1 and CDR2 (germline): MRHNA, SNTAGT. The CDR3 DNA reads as TGTGCCAGCAGTGGAGGGGAGAGTACAGATACGCAGTATTTT. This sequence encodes CASSGGESTDTQYF.

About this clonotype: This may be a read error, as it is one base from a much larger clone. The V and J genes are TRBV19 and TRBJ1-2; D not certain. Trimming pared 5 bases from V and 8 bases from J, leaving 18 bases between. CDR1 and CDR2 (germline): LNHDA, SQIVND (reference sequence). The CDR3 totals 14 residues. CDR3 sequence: CASSSPGRYGGYTF. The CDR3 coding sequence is TGTGCCAGTAGTTCACCGGGCCGATACGGGGGCTACACCTTC.

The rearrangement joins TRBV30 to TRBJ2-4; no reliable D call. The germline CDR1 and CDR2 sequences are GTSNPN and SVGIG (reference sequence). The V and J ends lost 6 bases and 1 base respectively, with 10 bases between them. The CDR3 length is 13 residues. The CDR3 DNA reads TGTGCCTGCCTTCGAAGGGCCAAAAACATTCAGTACTTC. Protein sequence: CACLRRAKNIQYF.

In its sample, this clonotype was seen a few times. The CDR3 bases are TGTGCCAGCAGTCCCGGGACAGGGGGGTTCAGGTACACAGATACGCAGTATTTT. Protein product: CASSPGTGGFRYTDTQYF. The rearrangement links TRBV12-3 or TRBV12-4 to TRBJ2-3; TRBD1 matches 11 bases. The length of the CDR3 is 18 residues. The ends lost 5 bases at V and 2 bases at J; junction bases unmatched: 12.

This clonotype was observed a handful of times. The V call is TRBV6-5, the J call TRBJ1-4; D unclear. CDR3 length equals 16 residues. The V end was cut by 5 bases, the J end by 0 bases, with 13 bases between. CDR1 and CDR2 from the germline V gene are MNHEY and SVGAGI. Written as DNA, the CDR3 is TGTGCCAGCAGTCAATGGAACGGCGCAACTAATGAAAAACTGTTTTTT. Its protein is CASSQWNGATNEKLFF.

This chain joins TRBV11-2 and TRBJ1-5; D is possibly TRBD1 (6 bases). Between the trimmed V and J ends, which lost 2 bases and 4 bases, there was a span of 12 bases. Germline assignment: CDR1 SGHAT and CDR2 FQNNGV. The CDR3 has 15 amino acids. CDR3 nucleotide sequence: TGTGCCAGCAGCTTATTTCTGGGGGCGAATCAGCCCCAGCATTTT. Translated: CASSLFLGANQPQHF.

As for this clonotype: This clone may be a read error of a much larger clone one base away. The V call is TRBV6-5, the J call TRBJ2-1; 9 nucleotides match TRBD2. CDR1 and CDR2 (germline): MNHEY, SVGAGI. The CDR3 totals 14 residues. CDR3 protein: CASSRREGYNERFF. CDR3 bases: TGTGCCAGCAGTCGGCGGGAGGGGTACAATGAGCGGTTCTTC.

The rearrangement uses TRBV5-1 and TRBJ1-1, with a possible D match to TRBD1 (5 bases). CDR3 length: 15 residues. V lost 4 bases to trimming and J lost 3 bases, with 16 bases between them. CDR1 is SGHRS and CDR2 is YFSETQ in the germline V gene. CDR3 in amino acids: CASSHQGAVDTEAFF. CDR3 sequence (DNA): TGCGCCAGCAGCCACCAAGGGGCGGTGGACACTGAAGCTTTCTTT.

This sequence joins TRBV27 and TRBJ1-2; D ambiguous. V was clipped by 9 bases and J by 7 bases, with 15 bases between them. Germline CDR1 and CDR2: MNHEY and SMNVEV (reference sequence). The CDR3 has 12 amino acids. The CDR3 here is CARGRRGSGYTF. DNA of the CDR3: TGTGCCAGAGGCCGCCGCGGCTCTGGCTACACCTTC.

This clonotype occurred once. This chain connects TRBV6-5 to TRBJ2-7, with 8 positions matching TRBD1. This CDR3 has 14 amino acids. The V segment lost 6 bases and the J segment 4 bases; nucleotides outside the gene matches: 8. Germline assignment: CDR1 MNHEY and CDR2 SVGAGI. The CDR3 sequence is CASSPQGAWYEQYF. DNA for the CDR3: TGTGCCAGCAGCCCCCAGGGGGCATGGTACGAGCAGTACTTC.

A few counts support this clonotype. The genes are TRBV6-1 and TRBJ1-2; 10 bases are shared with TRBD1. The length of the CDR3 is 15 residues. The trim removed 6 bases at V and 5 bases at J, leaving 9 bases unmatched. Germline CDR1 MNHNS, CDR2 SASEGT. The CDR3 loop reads CASRTGTGARYGYTF. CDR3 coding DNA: TGTGCCAGCAGAACCGGGACAGGGGCTCGTTATGGCTACACCTTC.

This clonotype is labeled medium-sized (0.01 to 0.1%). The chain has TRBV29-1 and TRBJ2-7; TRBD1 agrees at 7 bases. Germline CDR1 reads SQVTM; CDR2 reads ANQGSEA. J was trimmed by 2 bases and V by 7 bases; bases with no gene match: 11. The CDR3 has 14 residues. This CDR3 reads CSATRDRSPYEQYF. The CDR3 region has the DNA TGCAGCGCGACAAGGGACAGATCCCCCTACGAGCAGTACTTC.

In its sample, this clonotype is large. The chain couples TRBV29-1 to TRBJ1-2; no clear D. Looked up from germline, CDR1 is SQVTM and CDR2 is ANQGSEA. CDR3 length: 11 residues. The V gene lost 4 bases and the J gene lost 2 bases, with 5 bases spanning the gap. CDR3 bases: TGCAGCGTTGCTGAGAACTATGGCTACACCTTC. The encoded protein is CSVAENYGYTF.

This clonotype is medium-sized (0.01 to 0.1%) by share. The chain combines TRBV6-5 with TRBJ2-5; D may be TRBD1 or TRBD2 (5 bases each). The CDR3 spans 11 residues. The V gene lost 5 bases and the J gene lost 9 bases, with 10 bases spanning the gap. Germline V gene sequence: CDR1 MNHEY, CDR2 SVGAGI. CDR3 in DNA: TGTGCCAGCAGTCGGGGCCCCTCCCAGTACTTC. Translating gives CASSRGPSQYF.